The rows below give T cell receptor beta chains drawn from one sample of a study of blood T cell repertoires in COVID-19. The data were produced by immunoSEQ multiplex PCR, yet TCRdb's version contains in-frame clones alone and is incomplete. This table has about 36,000 clones, 90% appearing once. The sequenced material came from peripheral blood. These receptors originate from a human donor in a cohort sampled during active COVID-19. Each CDR3 is given with its conserved first and last residue. Fields, in order: J gene, clone size, D gene, V gene, CDR3 DNA, CDR3 protein. A D gene is named only where the DNA matches it firmly. Rows give clone size only sometimes, using once, few, many, or a class for an expanded clone.

j_call: TRBJ2-3; clone_size: .; d_call: TRBD1; v_call: TRBV18; cdr3_nt: TGTGCCAGCTCACACGGACAGGGGGCAGATACGCAGTATTTT; cdr3_aa: CASSHGQGADTQYF
j_call: TRBJ1-2; clone_size: .; d_call: .; v_call: TRBV7-2; cdr3_nt: TGTGCCAGCAGCCCATCAGCGGCAGCTAACTATGGCTACACCTTC; cdr3_aa: CASSPSAAANYGYTF
j_call: TRBJ2-7; clone_size: .; d_call: .; v_call: TRBV28; cdr3_nt: TGTGCCAGGAGAGGGGGGGCATACGAGCAGTACTTC; cdr3_aa: CARRGGAYEQYF
j_call: TRBJ2-7; clone_size: .; d_call: .; v_call: TRBV5-6; cdr3_nt: TGTGCCAGCAGCCGGACGGGAGTATGGGAGCAGTACTTC; cdr3_aa: CASSRTGVWEQYF
j_call: TRBJ2-7; clone_size: .; d_call: .; v_call: TRBV7-3; cdr3_nt: TGTGCCAGCAGCTTGGGGCCGGGACTTCCCTACGAGCAGTACTTC; cdr3_aa: CASSLGPGLPYEQYF
j_call: TRBJ2-1; clone_size: .; d_call: TRBD2; v_call: TRBV28; cdr3_nt: TGTGCCAGCAGTTCCGCGGGAGTTCAGGGCCATGAGCAGTTCTTC; cdr3_aa: CASSSAGVQGHEQFF
j_call: TRBJ2-7; clone_size: .; d_call: .; v_call: TRBV6-2/TRBV6-3; cdr3_nt: TGTGCCAGCAGTTCGGTACTCCGGGACAAACGGTCCTACGAGCAGTACTTC; cdr3_aa: CASSSVLRDKRSYEQYF
j_call: TRBJ2-7; clone_size: .; d_call: TRBD1; v_call: TRBV10-1; cdr3_nt: TGCGCCAGCAGTCCCGGGACAGGGGGCTCCTACGAGCAGTACTTC; cdr3_aa: CASSPGTGGSYEQYF
j_call: TRBJ2-4; clone_size: .; d_call: .; v_call: TRBV2; cdr3_nt: TGTGCCAGCAGCGGGAACCCGTGGAACATTCAGTACTTC; cdr3_aa: CASSGNPWNIQYF
j_call: TRBJ1-5; clone_size: .; d_call: TRBD1; v_call: TRBV27; cdr3_nt: TGTGCCAGCAGCCCGTGGACAGGGATCGGCAATCAGCCCCAGCATTTT; cdr3_aa: CASSPWTGIGNQPQHF
j_call: TRBJ2-1; clone_size: .; d_call: TRBD2; v_call: TRBV11-2; cdr3_nt: TGTGCCAGCAGACCTGCGGGAGTAAGCTCCTACAATGAGCAGTTCTTC; cdr3_aa: CASRPAGVSSYNEQFF
j_call: TRBJ1-1; clone_size: .; d_call: TRBD1; v_call: TRBV19; cdr3_nt: TGTGCCAGTAGTATAAGGGGACAGAGGAACACTGAAGCTTTCTTT; cdr3_aa: CASSIRGQRNTEAFF
j_call: TRBJ2-5; clone_size: .; d_call: TRBD2; v_call: TRBV9; cdr3_nt: TGTGCCAGCAGCTTCGGGACTAGCGGGAGGAGGGAGACCCAGTACTTC; cdr3_aa: CASSFGTSGRRETQYF
j_call: TRBJ2-3; clone_size: .; d_call: TRBD1; v_call: TRBV30; cdr3_nt: TGTGCCTGGAGTGTGCAGGGGGGCACAGATACGCAGTATTTT; cdr3_aa: CAWSVQGGTDTQYF
j_call: TRBJ2-1; clone_size: .; d_call: .; v_call: TRBV28; cdr3_nt: TGTGCCAGCAGTACCTCGGCGACCGGCGGGTACAATGAGCAGTTCTTC; cdr3_aa: CASSTSATGGYNEQFF
j_call: TRBJ2-5; clone_size: .; d_call: .; v_call: TRBV5-1; cdr3_nt: TGCGCCAGCAGCTTGGGCGGCCAAGAGACCCAGTACTTC; cdr3_aa: CASSLGGQETQYF
j_call: TRBJ2-7; clone_size: .; d_call: .; v_call: TRBV19; cdr3_nt: TGTGCCAGTAGTAAATCTACAGGTGAGCTAGGGGCCTACGAGCAGTACTTC; cdr3_aa: CASSKSTGELGAYEQYF
j_call: TRBJ2-5; clone_size: .; d_call: TRBD1; v_call: TRBV11-2; cdr3_nt: TGTGCCAGCAGCCCTGGACAGGGGGGGCAAGAGACCCAGTACTTC; cdr3_aa: CASSPGQGGQETQYF
j_call: TRBJ2-7; clone_size: .; d_call: TRBD2; v_call: TRBV3-1/TRBV3-2; cdr3_nt: TGTGCCAGCAGCCAGCGGACTAGCGGGAGATACGAGCAGTACTTC; cdr3_aa: CASSQRTSGRYEQYF
j_call: TRBJ1-3; clone_size: .; d_call: TRBD1; v_call: TRBV5-6; cdr3_nt: TGTGCCAGCAGCTCCCGGGACAGGGGAGGAAACACCATATATTTT; cdr3_aa: CASSSRDRGGNTIYF
j_call: TRBJ2-5; clone_size: once; d_call: TRBD2; v_call: TRBV7-9; cdr3_nt: TGTGCCAGCAGCTTTTCTGCGGGAGGGGAGACCCAGTACTTC; cdr3_aa: CASSFSAGGETQYF
j_call: TRBJ2-1; clone_size: .; d_call: TRBD2; v_call: TRBV24-1; cdr3_nt: TGTGCCACCAGTGACCCAGCGGGAGGCAGTTTCAATGAGCAGTTCTTC; cdr3_aa: CATSDPAGGSFNEQFF
j_call: TRBJ1-5; clone_size: .; d_call: .; v_call: TRBV12-3/TRBV12-4; cdr3_nt: TGTGCCAGCAGTTTGGCTCAGATTCAGCCCCAGCATTTT; cdr3_aa: CASSLAQIQPQHF
j_call: TRBJ1-3; clone_size: .; d_call: .; v_call: TRBV6-6; cdr3_nt: TGTGCCAGCAGTTACACAACCACGGGGGCTGGAAACACCATATATTTT; cdr3_aa: CASSYTTTGAGNTIYF
j_call: TRBJ2-2; clone_size: .; d_call: .; v_call: TRBV9; cdr3_nt: TGTGCCAGCAGGGCAGGGGACACCGGGGAGCTGTTTTTT; cdr3_aa: CASRAGDTGELFF
j_call: TRBJ2-5; clone_size: .; d_call: .; v_call: TRBV19; cdr3_nt: TGTGCCAGTAGTTCCCGGCAAGAGACCCAGTACTTC; cdr3_aa: CASSSRQETQYF
j_call: TRBJ2-2; clone_size: once; d_call: .; v_call: TRBV12-3/TRBV12-4; cdr3_nt: TGTGCCAGCACTCCCGTGACAGGCAGGCTGTTTTTT; cdr3_aa: CASTPVTGRLFF
j_call: TRBJ1-4; clone_size: .; d_call: TRBD1; v_call: TRBV5-1; cdr3_nt: TGCGCCAGCAGCTTGGGGGGGACAGGACCAACTAATGAAAAACTGTTTTTT; cdr3_aa: CASSLGGTGPTNEKLFF
j_call: TRBJ1-2; clone_size: .; d_call: TRBD1; v_call: TRBV10-1; cdr3_nt: TGCGCCAGCAGTCCCCGGGACAGACGATGTAGACGCTACACCTTC; cdr3_aa: CASSPRDRRCRRYTF
j_call: TRBJ2-1; clone_size: .; d_call: TRBD2; v_call: TRBV11-2; cdr3_nt: TGTGCCAGCAGCCAAGGACTAGCGGGGATCTACAATGAGCAGTTCTTC; cdr3_aa: CASSQGLAGIYNEQFF
j_call: TRBJ1-6; clone_size: .; d_call: TRBD1; v_call: TRBV28; cdr3_nt: TGTGCCAGCAGGCCCGGGACAGGGTCGCGAAATTCACCCCTCCACTTT; cdr3_aa: CASRPGTGSRNSPLHF
j_call: TRBJ2-1; clone_size: .; d_call: TRBD2; v_call: TRBV27; cdr3_nt: TGTGCCAGCAGTCCGCGACTGCAAGGGACTAGCGGGAGAGGAGGTGAGCAGTTCTTC; cdr3_aa: CASSPRLQGTSGRGGEQFF
j_call: TRBJ2-3; clone_size: once; d_call: TRBD2; v_call: TRBV7-2; cdr3_nt: TGTGCCAGCACCTTGTGGGCGGGAGGGGGGTCAGATACGCAGTATTTT; cdr3_aa: CASTLWAGGGSDTQYF
j_call: TRBJ2-3; clone_size: once; d_call: .; v_call: TRBV18; cdr3_nt: TGTGCCAGCTCACCTTTCGGAGGGGACCTCTCCACAGATACGCAGTATTTT; cdr3_aa: CASSPFGGDLSTDTQYF
j_call: TRBJ2-1; clone_size: .; d_call: TRBD2; v_call: TRBV7-2; cdr3_nt: TGTGCCAGCAGCAACGCGGGGGTGGAGGTTCAGTTCTTC; cdr3_aa: CASSNAGVEVQFF
j_call: TRBJ1-2; clone_size: .; d_call: .; v_call: TRBV24-1; cdr3_nt: TGTGCCACCAGTGACCAAAGGGGTGGCTACACCTTC; cdr3_aa: CATSDQRGGYTF
j_call: TRBJ2-2; clone_size: .; d_call: TRBD1; v_call: TRBV19; cdr3_nt: TGTGTCTCCCAGGGACAGTACGCGAACACCGGGGAGCTGTTTTTT; cdr3_aa: CVSQGQYANTGELFF
j_call: TRBJ2-3; clone_size: once; d_call: .; v_call: TRBV6-5; cdr3_nt: TGTGCCAGCAGTCAACCGGGGGCAGATACGCAGTATTTT; cdr3_aa: CASSQPGADTQYF
j_call: TRBJ2-3; clone_size: .; d_call: .; v_call: TRBV29-1; cdr3_nt: TGCAGCGTTGACGGCGGTCTAAGCACAGATACGCAGTATTTT; cdr3_aa: CSVDGGLSTDTQYF
j_call: TRBJ2-1; clone_size: .; d_call: TRBD2; v_call: TRBV2; cdr3_nt: TGTGCCAGCAGCGCGACTAGCGGGAGCTCCTACAATGAGCAGTTCTTC; cdr3_aa: CASSATSGSSYNEQFF
j_call: TRBJ2-1; clone_size: .; d_call: .; v_call: TRBV5-1; cdr3_nt: TGCGCCAGCAGCCTGGGGGACTTTGGGACGACGCAGTTCTTC; cdr3_aa: CASSLGDFGTTQFF
j_call: TRBJ2-7; clone_size: .; d_call: .; v_call: TRBV6-5; cdr3_nt: TGTGCCAGCAGTTACCGCGGGGCCAGGGATGAGGTGCAGTACTTC; cdr3_aa: CASSYRGARDEVQYF
j_call: TRBJ2-7; clone_size: .; d_call: TRBD2; v_call: TRBV27; cdr3_nt: TGTGCCAGCAGTTTAGAATCTCATGCTAGCGGGAAATCCTACGAGCAGTACTTC; cdr3_aa: CASSLESHASGKSYEQYF
j_call: TRBJ2-7; clone_size: .; d_call: .; v_call: TRBV28; cdr3_nt: TGTGCCAGCAGCCCACCCTCCCCGGGTAGCTCCTACGAGCAGTACTTC; cdr3_aa: CASSPPSPGSSYEQYF
j_call: TRBJ2-5; clone_size: .; d_call: TRBD2; v_call: TRBV10-2; cdr3_nt: TGCGCCAGCAGTCACGGGAGGGAAGAGACCCAGTACTTC; cdr3_aa: CASSHGREETQYF
j_call: TRBJ2-2; clone_size: .; d_call: .; v_call: TRBV12-3/TRBV12-4; cdr3_nt: TGTGCCAGCAGTTTCTCCGGGGAGCTGTTTTTT; cdr3_aa: CASSFSGELFF